This TCR beta chain appears in the sequencing data of a study of response to subunit inactivated influenza vaccine. Looked up from germline, CDR1 is SQVTM and CDR2 is ANQGSEA. The CDR3 spans 16 residues. V was trimmed by 3 bases and J by 1 base, leaving 15 bases between them. This clonotype showed up just a few times. As yet, its antigen is unknown. TCRdb used MiXCR to reprocess the RT-PCR reads, holding one entry per CDR3 protein. The repertoire holds about 580,000 distinct CDR3 sequences, with 12% to 15% as singletons. General study results and limits: The authors suggested that every seasonal influenza vaccination recruits few new T cells.

The receptor was isolated from a man between 50 and 59 years old who received an inactivated influenza vaccine. The gene calls are TRBV29-1 and TRBJ2-2, with D possibly being TRBD2 (6 bases). The sequencing used PBMCs from blood, collected 11 to 12 days after vaccination. The CDR3 DNA follows: TGCAGCGTTGAGGTGCGCTCAGCGGGGAACACCGGGGAGCTGTTTTTT. Its protein product is CSVEVRSAGNTGELFF.